This T cell receptor (beta chain) appears in the sequencing data of a study of shared clonotypes between healthy human individuals. The study, taken as a whole, reports: Compared with clonotypes that all four donors shared, non-shared clonotypes had lower generation probabilities. The study sampled only blood, and tissue repertoires likely differ.

CD8 memory merged CD45RO+ with CCR7-negative CD45RA+ TemRA cells. With 1 base removed from V and 4 bases from J, the gap between germline ends came to 14 bases. Germline loops: CDR1 MNHNS, CDR2 SASEGT. The CDR3 consists of 16 residues. A remark on this clone: Its antigen is as yet unknown.

Sequenced by immunoSEQ multiplex PCR; TCRdb stores in-frame clones only, minus some. This sample has around 300,000 clones, with around 86% found just once. V gene TRBV6-1 combines with J gene TRBJ1-3; D is unresolved. Sequenced: memory CD8+ T cells sorted from blood. Stated subset: CD45RO+ cells pooled with CCR7-negative TemRA cells. The sequence was obtained from a man aged 18 to 30 in good health. The CDR3 DNA reads TGTGCCAGCAGTGAAGGGGAGTATTTCGAGGGAAACACCATATATTTT. Translated: CASSEGEYFEGNTIYF.